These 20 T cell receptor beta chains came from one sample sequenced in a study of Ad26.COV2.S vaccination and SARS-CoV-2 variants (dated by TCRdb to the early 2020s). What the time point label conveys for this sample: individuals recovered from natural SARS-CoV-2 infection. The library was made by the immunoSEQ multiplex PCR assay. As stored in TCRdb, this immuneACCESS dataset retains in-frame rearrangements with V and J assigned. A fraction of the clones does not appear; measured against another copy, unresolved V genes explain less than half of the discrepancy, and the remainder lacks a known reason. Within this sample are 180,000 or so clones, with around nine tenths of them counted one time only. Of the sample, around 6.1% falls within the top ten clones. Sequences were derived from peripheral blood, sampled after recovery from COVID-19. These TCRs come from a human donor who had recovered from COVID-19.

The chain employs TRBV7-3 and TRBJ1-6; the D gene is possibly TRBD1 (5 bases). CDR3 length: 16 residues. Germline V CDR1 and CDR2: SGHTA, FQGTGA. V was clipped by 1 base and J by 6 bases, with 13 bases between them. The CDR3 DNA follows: TGTGCCAGCAGCTTAAACTCAGGGACGGGTAATTCACCCCTCCACTTT. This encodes CASSLNSGTGNSPLHF. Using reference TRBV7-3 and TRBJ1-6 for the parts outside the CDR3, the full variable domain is GAGVSQTPSNKVTEKGKYVELRCDPISGHTALYWYRQSLGQGPEFLIYFQGTGAADDSGLPNDRFFAVRPEGSVSTLKIQRTERGDSAVYLCASSLNSGTGNSPLHFGNGTRLTVT.

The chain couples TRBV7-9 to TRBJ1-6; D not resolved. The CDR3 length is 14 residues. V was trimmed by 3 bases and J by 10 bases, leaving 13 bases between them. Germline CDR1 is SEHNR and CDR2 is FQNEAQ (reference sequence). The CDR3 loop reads CASSFEFGRSPLHF. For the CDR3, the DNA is TGTGCCAGCAGCTTTGAATTTGGCAGGTCACCCCTCCACTTT.

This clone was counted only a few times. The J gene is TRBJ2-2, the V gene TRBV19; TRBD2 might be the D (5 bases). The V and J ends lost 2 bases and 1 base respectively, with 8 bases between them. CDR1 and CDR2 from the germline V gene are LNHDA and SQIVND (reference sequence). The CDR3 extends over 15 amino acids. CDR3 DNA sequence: TGTGCCAGTAGTATAAACGGGAAGAACACCGGGGAGCTGTTTTTT. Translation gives CASSINGKNTGELFF.

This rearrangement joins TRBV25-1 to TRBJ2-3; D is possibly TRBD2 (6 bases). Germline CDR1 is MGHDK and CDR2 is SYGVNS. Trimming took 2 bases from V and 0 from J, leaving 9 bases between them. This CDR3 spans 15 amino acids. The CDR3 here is CASSEGGSSTDTQYF. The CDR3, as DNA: TGTGCCAGCAGTGAAGGGGGGAGTAGCACAGATACGCAGTATTTT.

The chain's CDR3 is CASNLTMDGSPRHEQYF. The CDR3 nucleotides are TGTGCCAGCAATCTAACGATGGACGGGAGCCCGCGGCACGAGCAGTACTTC. The chain couples TRBV6-7 to TRBJ2-7; TRBD2 might be the D (6 bases). TRBV6-7 is known as an ORF, though its function is uncertain. V shed 7 bases and J shed 5 bases, with 27 bases lying between them. The CDR3 length is 17 residues.

CDR3 bases: TGTGCCAGCAGTTCCTCGAGTACGCAGTATTTT. Translation gives CASSSSSTQYF. The J gene is TRBJ2-3, the V gene TRBV28, with unresolved D. This CDR3 spans 11 amino acids. V was shortened by 4 bases and J by 8 bases, with 7 bases between the two germline ends. CDR1 MDHEN and CDR2 SYDVKM come from the germline V gene. Full variable domain (remainder filled in from reference TRBV28 and TRBJ2-3): DVKVTQSSRYLVKRTGEKVFLECVQDMDHENMFWYRQDPGLGLRLIYFSYDVKMKEKGDIPEGYSVSREKKERFSLILESASTNQTSMYLCASSSSSTQYFGPGTRLTVL.

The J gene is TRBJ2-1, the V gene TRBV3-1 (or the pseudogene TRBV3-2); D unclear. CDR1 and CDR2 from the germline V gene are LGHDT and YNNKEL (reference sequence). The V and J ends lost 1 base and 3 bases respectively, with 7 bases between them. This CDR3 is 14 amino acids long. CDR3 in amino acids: CASSQVRDYNEQFF. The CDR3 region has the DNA TGTGCCAGCAGCCAAGTGCGAGACTACAATGAGCAGTTCTTC.

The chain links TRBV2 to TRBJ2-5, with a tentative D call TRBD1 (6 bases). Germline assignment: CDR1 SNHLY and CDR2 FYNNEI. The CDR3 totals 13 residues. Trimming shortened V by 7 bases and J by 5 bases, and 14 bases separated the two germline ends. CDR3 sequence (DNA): TGTGCCAGCACCCAGGCGAGGGGGGAGACCCAGTACTTC. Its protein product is CASTQARGETQYF.

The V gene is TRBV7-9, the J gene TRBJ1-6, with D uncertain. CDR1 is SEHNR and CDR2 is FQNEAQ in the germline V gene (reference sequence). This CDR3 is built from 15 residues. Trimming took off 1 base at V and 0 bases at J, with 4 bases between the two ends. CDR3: CASSLGSSYNSPLHF. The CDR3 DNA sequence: TGTGCCAGCAGCTTAGGAAGCTCCTATAATTCACCCCTCCACTTT.

CDR3 amino acids: CATQGLAGVEQYF. CDR3 coding DNA: TGTGCCACCCAGGGTCTAGCGGGAGTTGAGCAGTACTTC. V gene TRBV12-3 or TRBV12-4 combines with J gene TRBJ2-7; 10 bases match TRBD2. The V and J ends lost 10 bases and 7 bases, in that order; junction bases with no gene match: 10. CDR3 length: 13 residues.

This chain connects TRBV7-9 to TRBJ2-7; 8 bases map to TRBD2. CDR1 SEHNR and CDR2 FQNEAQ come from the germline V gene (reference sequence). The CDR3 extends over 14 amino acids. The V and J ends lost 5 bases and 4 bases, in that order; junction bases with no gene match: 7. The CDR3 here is CASSEGLETYEQYF. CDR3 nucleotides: TGTGCCAGCAGCGAGGGACTAGAAACTTACGAGCAGTACTTC.

In nucleotides, the CDR3 is TGTGCCAGCTCCTGGATCCGGGACAGGAGCTCCTACGAGCAGTACTTC. Translation gives CASSWIRDRSSYEQYF. The chain links TRBV18 to TRBJ2-7, with 8 bases matching TRBD1. After removal of 6 bases from V and 0 bases from J, the junction contained 10 bases not matched to a gene. The CDR3 totals 16 residues. The V gene's germline CDR1 is KGHSH and CDR2 LQKENI. The full variable domain, its missing parts supplied by reference TRBV18 and TRBJ2-7, is NAGVMQNPRHLVRRRGQEARLRCSPMKGHSHVYWYRQLPEEGLKFMVYLQKENIIDESGMPKERFSAEFPKEGPSILRIQQVVRGDSAAYFCASSWIRDRSSYEQYFGPGTRLTVT.

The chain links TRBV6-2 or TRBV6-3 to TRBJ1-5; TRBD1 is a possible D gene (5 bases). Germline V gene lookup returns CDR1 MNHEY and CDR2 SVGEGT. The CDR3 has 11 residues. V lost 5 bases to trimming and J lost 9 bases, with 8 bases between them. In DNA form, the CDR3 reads TGTGCCAGCAGTGGAGGGACGCCCCAGCATTTT. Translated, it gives CASSGGTPQHF.

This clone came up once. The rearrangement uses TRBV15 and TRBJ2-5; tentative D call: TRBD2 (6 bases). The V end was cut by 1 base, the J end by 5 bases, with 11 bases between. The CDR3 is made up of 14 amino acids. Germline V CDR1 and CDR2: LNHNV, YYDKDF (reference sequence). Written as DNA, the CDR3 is TGTGCCACCAGCAGAGTGTGGGAGGTGGAGACCCAGTACTTC. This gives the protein CATSRVWEVETQYF. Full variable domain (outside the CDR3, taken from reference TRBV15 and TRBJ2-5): DAMVIQNPRYQVTQFGKPVTLSCSQTLNHNVMYWYQQKSSQAPKLLFHYYDKDFNNEADTPDNFQSRRPNTSFCFLDIRSPGLGDTAMYLCATSRVWEVETQYFGPGTRLLVL.

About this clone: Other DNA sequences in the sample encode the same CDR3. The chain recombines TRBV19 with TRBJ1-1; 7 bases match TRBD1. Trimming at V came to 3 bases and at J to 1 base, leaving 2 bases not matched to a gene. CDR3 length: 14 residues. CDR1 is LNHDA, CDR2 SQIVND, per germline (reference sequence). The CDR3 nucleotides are TGTGCCAGTAGTATTCAGGGGGGGAACACTGAAGCTTTCTTT. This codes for CASSIQGGNTEAFF.

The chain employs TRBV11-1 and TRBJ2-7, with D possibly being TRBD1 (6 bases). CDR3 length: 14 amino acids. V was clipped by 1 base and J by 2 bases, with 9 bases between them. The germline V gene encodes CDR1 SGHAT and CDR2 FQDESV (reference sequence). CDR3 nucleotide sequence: TGTGCCAGCAGCTTAGGTCGGGACACCTACGAGCAGTACTTC. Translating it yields CASSLGRDTYEQYF. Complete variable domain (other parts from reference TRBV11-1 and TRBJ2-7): EAEVAQSPRYKITEKSQAVAFWCDPISGHATLYWYRQILGQGPELLVQFQDESVVDDSQLPKDRFSAERLKGVDSTLKIQPAELGDSAMYLCASSLGRDTYEQYFGPGTRLTVT.

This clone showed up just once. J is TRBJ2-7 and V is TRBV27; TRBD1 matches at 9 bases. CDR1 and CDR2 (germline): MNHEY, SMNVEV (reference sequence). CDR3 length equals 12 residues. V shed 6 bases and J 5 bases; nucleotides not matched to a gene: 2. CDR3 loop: CASRRTGDEQYF. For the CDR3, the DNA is TGTGCCAGCAGACGGACAGGGGACGAGCAGTACTTC.

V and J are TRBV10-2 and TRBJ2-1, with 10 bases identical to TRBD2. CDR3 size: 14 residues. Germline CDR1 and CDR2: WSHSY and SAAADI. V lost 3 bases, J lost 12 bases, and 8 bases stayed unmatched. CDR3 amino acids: CASSDPAGGPRQFF. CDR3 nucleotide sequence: TGCGCCAGCAGTGATCCAGCGGGGGGGCCCAGGCAGTTCTTC.

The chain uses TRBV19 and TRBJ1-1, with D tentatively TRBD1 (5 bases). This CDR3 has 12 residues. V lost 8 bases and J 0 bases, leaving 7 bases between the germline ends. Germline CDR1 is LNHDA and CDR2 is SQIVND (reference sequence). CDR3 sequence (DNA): TGTGCCAGTCGGACACTGAACACTGAAGCTTTCTTT. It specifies CASRTLNTEAFF.

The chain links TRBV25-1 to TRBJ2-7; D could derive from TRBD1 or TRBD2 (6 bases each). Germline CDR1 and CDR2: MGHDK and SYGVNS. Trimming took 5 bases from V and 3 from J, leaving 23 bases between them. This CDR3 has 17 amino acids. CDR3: CASSSSLLGGRNYEQYF. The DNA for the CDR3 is TGTGCCAGCAGTTCCAGTTTACTCGGGGGCCGGAACTACGAGCAGTACTTC.